A selection of T cell receptor beta chains follows, all from one sample in a study of blood T cell repertoires in COVID-19. Generated by immunoSEQ multiplex PCR, the TCRdb table keeps only in-frame clones and is missing some. The data contain some 220,000 clones, 86% of them singletons. The sequenced sample consisted of PBMCs or T cells enriched from blood (not recorded which). The receptors originated from a woman in her forties or fifties in a cohort exposed to, infected with or recovered from COVID-19 (not recorded which). CDR3s include the opening cysteine and the closing phenylalanine or tryptophan. Each record gives: D gene, J gene, clone size, V gene, CDR3 protein, CDR3 DNA. The D gene is left open where the match is weak. Clone size is not always given. Where it is, it says once, few, many or a class for expanded clones.

d_call: .
j_call: TRBJ1-1
clone_size: .
v_call: TRBV19
cdr3_aa: CASSPMTRSEAFF
cdr3_nt: TGTGCCAGTAGTCCTATGACTCGTTCTGAAGCTTTCTTT

d_call: TRBD1
j_call: TRBJ2-7
clone_size: .
v_call: TRBV5-1
cdr3_aa: CASSPGTAYEQYF
cdr3_nt: TGCGCCAGCAGCCCAGGGACAGCCTACGAGCAGTACTTC

d_call: .
j_call: TRBJ1-1
clone_size: .
v_call: TRBV15
cdr3_aa: CATSSYRDHNLLNTEAFF
cdr3_nt: TGTGCCACCAGCAGCTACAGGGACCACAACTTACTGAACACTGAAGCTTTCTTT

d_call: .
j_call: TRBJ2-1
clone_size: few
v_call: TRBV10-3
cdr3_aa: CAISIGDNEQFF
cdr3_nt: TGTGCCATCAGTATCGGGGACAATGAGCAGTTCTTC

d_call: .
j_call: TRBJ1-2
clone_size: .
v_call: TRBV7-8
cdr3_aa: CASSPPRRDRNYGYTF
cdr3_nt: TGTGCCAGCAGCCCACCCCGACGAGACAGGAACTATGGCTACACCTTC

d_call: .
j_call: TRBJ1-2
clone_size: .
v_call: TRBV19
cdr3_aa: CASTLVDGQNYGYTF
cdr3_nt: TGTGCCAGTACCCTCGTAGATGGACAGAACTATGGCTACACCTTC

d_call: TRBD1
j_call: TRBJ1-2
clone_size: .
v_call: TRBV7-2
cdr3_aa: CASSLGSGGSDGYTF
cdr3_nt: TGTGCCAGCAGCTTAGGTTCAGGGGGCTCGGATGGCTACACCTTC

d_call: .
j_call: TRBJ1-3
clone_size: .
v_call: TRBV2
cdr3_aa: CASGRGLSGNTIYF
cdr3_nt: TGTGCCAGCGGTCGTGGGCTGTCTGGAAACACCATATATTTT

d_call: TRBD1
j_call: TRBJ1-1
clone_size: once
v_call: TRBV7-8
cdr3_aa: CASSPNDRVGVAFF
cdr3_nt: TGTGCCAGCAGCCCTAATGACAGGGTGGGAGTAGCTTTCTTT

d_call: .
j_call: TRBJ2-3
clone_size: .
v_call: TRBV5-1
cdr3_aa: CASSTGTPADTQYF
cdr3_nt: TGCGCCAGCAGCACGGGGACTCCCGCAGATACGCAGTATTTT

d_call: TRBD1
j_call: TRBJ2-2
clone_size: .
v_call: TRBV5-6
cdr3_aa: CASSLAGQGFAGELFF
cdr3_nt: TGTGCCAGCAGCTTAGCGGGACAGGGGTTTGCCGGGGAGCTGTTTTTT

d_call: TRBD1
j_call: TRBJ2-3
clone_size: .
v_call: TRBV7-2
cdr3_aa: CASSLSGGVADTQYF
cdr3_nt: TGTGCCAGCAGCTTATCAGGGGGCGTTGCAGATACGCAGTATTTT

d_call: .
j_call: TRBJ1-2
clone_size: .
v_call: TRBV20-1
cdr3_aa: CSAIRGYGYTF
cdr3_nt: TGCAGTGCTATACGGGGTTATGGCTACACCTTC

d_call: TRBD2
j_call: TRBJ2-4
clone_size: .
v_call: TRBV5-4
cdr3_aa: CASSPSGGDIQYF
cdr3_nt: TGTGCCAGCAGCCCTAGCGGGGGGGACATTCAGTACTTC

d_call: .
j_call: TRBJ1-4
clone_size: .
v_call: TRBV7-6
cdr3_aa: CASSGRGREKLFF
cdr3_nt: TGTGCCAGCAGCGGCAGGGGTAGGGAAAAACTGTTTTTT

d_call: TRBD2
j_call: TRBJ2-5
clone_size: .
v_call: TRBV5-6
cdr3_aa: CASSSRTSGQETQYF
cdr3_nt: TGTGCCAGCAGCTCTAGGACTAGCGGGCAAGAGACCCAGTACTTC

d_call: .
j_call: TRBJ1-5
clone_size: .
v_call: TRBV20-1
cdr3_aa: CSASNARNPPKSNQPQHF
cdr3_nt: TGCAGTGCTAGTAACGCCAGGAATCCCCCTAAGAGCAATCAGCCCCAGCATTTT

d_call: .
j_call: TRBJ1-5
clone_size: .
v_call: TRBV10-2
cdr3_aa: CASNRGQPRVGNQPQHF
cdr3_nt: TGCGCCAGCAATCGGGGTCAGCCCCGTGTGGGCAATCAGCCCCAGCATTTT

d_call: TRBD2
j_call: TRBJ2-1
clone_size: .
v_call: TRBV10-2
cdr3_aa: CASSGAAGGPRGEQFF
cdr3_nt: TGCGCCAGCAGTGGGGCAGCGGGGGGGCCAAGGGGTGAGCAGTTCTTC

d_call: TRBD2
j_call: TRBJ2-7
clone_size: .
v_call: TRBV18
cdr3_aa: CASSPNSGGAGGEQYF
cdr3_nt: TGTGCCAGCTCACCGAATAGCGGGGGGGCCGGAGGCGAGCAGTACTTC

d_call: TRBD1
j_call: TRBJ2-7
clone_size: .
v_call: TRBV27
cdr3_aa: CASSSRQGATYSYEQYF
cdr3_nt: TGTGCCAGCAGTTCCCGACAGGGGGCGACGTATTCCTACGAGCAGTACTTC

d_call: .
j_call: TRBJ2-1
clone_size: .
v_call: TRBV24-1
cdr3_aa: CATARLDNEQFF
cdr3_nt: TGTGCCACCGCTAGGTTGGACAATGAGCAGTTCTTC

d_call: .
j_call: TRBJ2-1
clone_size: .
v_call: TRBV10-3
cdr3_aa: CAISDPIGGAVNEQFF
cdr3_nt: TGTGCCATCAGTGACCCCATAGGGGGGGCCGTCAATGAGCAGTTCTTC

d_call: .
j_call: TRBJ2-7
clone_size: .
v_call: TRBV11-1
cdr3_aa: CASSIHEREQYF
cdr3_nt: TGTGCCAGCAGTATACACGAGCGGGAGCAGTACTTC

d_call: TRBD2
j_call: TRBJ2-5
clone_size: .
v_call: TRBV7-2
cdr3_aa: CASSSGLAGRETQYF
cdr3_nt: TGTGCCAGCAGCTCTGGACTAGCGGGGCGGGAGACCCAGTACTTC

d_call: TRBD1
j_call: TRBJ2-7
clone_size: few
v_call: TRBV7-3
cdr3_aa: CASSRGQGDEQYF
cdr3_nt: TGTGCCAGCAGCCGTGGACAGGGGGACGAGCAGTACTTC

d_call: TRBD2
j_call: TRBJ2-3
clone_size: .
v_call: TRBV9
cdr3_aa: CASSAPPAGGPLTQYF
cdr3_nt: TGTGCCAGCAGCGCCCCCCCAGCGGGGGGCCCTCTGACGCAGTATTTT

d_call: .
j_call: TRBJ1-4
clone_size: few
v_call: TRBV28
cdr3_aa: CASRRGSNEKLFF
cdr3_nt: TGTGCCAGCAGAAGGGGTTCGAATGAAAAACTGTTTTTT

d_call: .
j_call: TRBJ2-5
clone_size: .
v_call: TRBV7-8
cdr3_aa: CASSPPRVGVWGDQYF
cdr3_nt: TGTGCCAGCAGCCCACCCCGGGTTGGAGTTTGGGGGGACCAGTACTTC

d_call: .
j_call: TRBJ2-7
clone_size: .
v_call: TRBV9
cdr3_aa: CASSAPPGVEQYF
cdr3_nt: TGTGCCAGCAGCGCGCCCCCCGGGGTTGAGCAGTACTTC

d_call: TRBD1
j_call: TRBJ2-6
clone_size: .
v_call: TRBV2
cdr3_aa: CASSVGTGDPNVLTF
cdr3_nt: TGTGCCAGCAGTGTCGGGACAGGGGACCCCAACGTCCTGACTTTC

d_call: .
j_call: TRBJ2-5
clone_size: .
v_call: TRBV30
cdr3_aa: CAWSVRERETQYF
cdr3_nt: TGTGCCTGGAGTGTACGGGAGAGGGAGACCCAGTACTTC

d_call: .
j_call: TRBJ2-7
clone_size: .
v_call: TRBV7-2
cdr3_aa: CASSLGHSYEQYF
cdr3_nt: TGTGCCAGCAGCTTAGGGCATTCCTACGAGCAGTACTTC

d_call: .
j_call: TRBJ1-1
clone_size: .
v_call: TRBV18
cdr3_aa: CASSALDRNTEAFF
cdr3_nt: TGTGCCAGCTCAGCCTTGGACAGGAACACTGAAGCTTTCTTT

d_call: .
j_call: TRBJ2-7
clone_size: .
v_call: TRBV6-5
cdr3_aa: CASRAFSSSYEQYF
cdr3_nt: TGTGCCAGCAGGGCTTTTTCAAGCTCCTACGAGCAGTACTTC

d_call: .
j_call: TRBJ1-2
clone_size: .
v_call: TRBV18
cdr3_aa: CASSPQPALDSRGYTF
cdr3_nt: TGTGCCAGCTCACCCCAACCAGCCTTAGACAGTCGTGGCTACACCTTC